In this sample, the clone carrying this T cell receptor (beta chain) turned up a few times. Its matching antigen is unknown. The sample belongs to a study of T-cell reconstitution after alpha-beta-depleted transplantation in children. Study findings and constraints: Counts and diversity of T cells one year after transplant came mostly from newly produced T cells.

Library preparation (for TCRbeta) was performed with unique molecular identifiers. TCRdb independently ran MiXCR on the PCR reads; one entry per CDR3 protein. This sample yields approximately 150,000 distinct CDR3 sequences, of which about 9% are seen a single time; roughly 20% belongs to the top ten. The germline gives CDR1 SQVTM, CDR2 ANQGSEA. Trimming removed 6 bases from V and 5 bases from J, with 14 bases in between. The CDR3 is made up of 13 amino acids. The receptor's source is a female patient aged 2 to 10 who had a stem cell transplant for congenital amegakaryocytic thrombocytopenia, so the T cells may come from the graft donor. The chain employs TRBV29-1 and TRBJ1-3, with a weak D call TRBD1 (5 bases). Material: PBMCs, mostly from graft donor cells, obtained 180 days after TCRalphabeta/CD19-depleted stem cell transplant. The CDR3 loop reads CSVLGSGRNTIYF. The DNA for the CDR3 is TGCAGCGTGCTTGGCTCAGGGAGAAACACCATATATTTT. Full variable domain (rest looked up from reference TRBV29-1 and TRBJ1-3): SAVISQKPSRDICQRGTSLTIQCQVDSQVTMMFWYRQQPGQSLTLIATANQGSEATYESGFVIDKFPISRPNLTFSTLTVSNMSPEDSSIYLCSVLGSGRNTIYFGEGSWLTVV.